This T cell receptor beta chain emerged from a study of cytomegalovirus exposure and HLA in healthy donors. This CDR3 is 14 amino acids long. V lost 3 bases, J lost 4 bases, and 15 bases lay in between. The germline gives CDR1 SQVTM, CDR2 ANQGSEA. Both 60 Vbeta primers and 13 Jbeta primers went into the PCR. The data were produced by immunoSEQ multiplex PCR, yet TCRdb's version contains in-frame clones alone and is incomplete. This sample has over 150,000 clones; around 68% occur once, and the top ten carry approximately 1.5%. This clone was seen just once. The sequenced sample consisted of PBMCs. The chain uses TRBV29-1 and TRBJ1-2, with D possibly TRBD1 on 5 matching bases. The TCR originated in a man between 50 and 59 years old in good health and CMV-seronegative. CDR3: CSVEGQGGTYGYTF. The CDR3 bases are TGCAGCGTTGAGGGGCAGGGAGGAACCTATGGCTACACCTTC.